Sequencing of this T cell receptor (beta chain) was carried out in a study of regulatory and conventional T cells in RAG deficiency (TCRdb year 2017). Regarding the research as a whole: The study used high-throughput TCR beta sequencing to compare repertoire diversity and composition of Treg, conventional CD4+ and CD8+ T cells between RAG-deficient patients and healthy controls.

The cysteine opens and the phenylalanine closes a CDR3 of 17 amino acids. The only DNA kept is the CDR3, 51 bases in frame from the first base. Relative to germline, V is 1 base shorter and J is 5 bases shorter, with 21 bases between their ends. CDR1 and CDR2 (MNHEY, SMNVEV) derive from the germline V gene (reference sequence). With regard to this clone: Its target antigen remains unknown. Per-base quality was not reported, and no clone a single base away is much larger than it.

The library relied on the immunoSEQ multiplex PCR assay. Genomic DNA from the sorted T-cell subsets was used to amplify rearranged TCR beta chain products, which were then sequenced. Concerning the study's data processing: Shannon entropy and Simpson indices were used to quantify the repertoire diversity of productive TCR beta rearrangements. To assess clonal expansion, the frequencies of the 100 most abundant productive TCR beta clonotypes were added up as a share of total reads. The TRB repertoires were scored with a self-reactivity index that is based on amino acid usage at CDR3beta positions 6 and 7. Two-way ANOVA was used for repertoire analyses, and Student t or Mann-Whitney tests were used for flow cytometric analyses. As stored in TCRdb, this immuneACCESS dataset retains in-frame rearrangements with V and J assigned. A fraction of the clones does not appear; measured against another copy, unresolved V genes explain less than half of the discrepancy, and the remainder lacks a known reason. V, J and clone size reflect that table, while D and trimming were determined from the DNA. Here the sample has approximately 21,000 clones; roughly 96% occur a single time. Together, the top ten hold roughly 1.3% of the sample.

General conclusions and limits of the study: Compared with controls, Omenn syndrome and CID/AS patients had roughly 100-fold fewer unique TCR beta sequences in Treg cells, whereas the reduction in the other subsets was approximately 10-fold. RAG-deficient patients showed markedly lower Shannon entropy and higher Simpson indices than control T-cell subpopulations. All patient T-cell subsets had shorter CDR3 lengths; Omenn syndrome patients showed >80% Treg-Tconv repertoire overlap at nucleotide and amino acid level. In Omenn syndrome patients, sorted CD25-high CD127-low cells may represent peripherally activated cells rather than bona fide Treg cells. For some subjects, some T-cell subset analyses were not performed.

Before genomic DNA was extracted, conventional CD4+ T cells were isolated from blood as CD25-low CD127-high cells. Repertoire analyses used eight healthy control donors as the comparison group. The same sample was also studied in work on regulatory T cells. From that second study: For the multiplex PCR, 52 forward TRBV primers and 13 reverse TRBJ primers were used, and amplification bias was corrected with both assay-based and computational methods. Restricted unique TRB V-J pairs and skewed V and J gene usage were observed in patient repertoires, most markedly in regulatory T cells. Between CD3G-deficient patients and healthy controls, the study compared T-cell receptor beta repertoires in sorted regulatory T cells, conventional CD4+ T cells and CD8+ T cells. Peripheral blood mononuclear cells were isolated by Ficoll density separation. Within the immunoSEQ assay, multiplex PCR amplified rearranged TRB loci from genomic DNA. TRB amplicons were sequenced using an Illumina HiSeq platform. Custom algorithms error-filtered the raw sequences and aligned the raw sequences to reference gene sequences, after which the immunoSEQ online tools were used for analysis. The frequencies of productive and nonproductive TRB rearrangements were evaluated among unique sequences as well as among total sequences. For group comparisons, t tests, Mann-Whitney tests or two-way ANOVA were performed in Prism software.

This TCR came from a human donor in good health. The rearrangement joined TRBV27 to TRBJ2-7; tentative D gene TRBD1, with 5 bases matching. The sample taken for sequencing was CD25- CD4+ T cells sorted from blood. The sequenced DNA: TGTGCCAGCAGTTTATTTGCAGGGCTCGGGTCTGGAAACGAGCAGTACTTC. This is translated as CASSLFAGLGSGNEQYF.